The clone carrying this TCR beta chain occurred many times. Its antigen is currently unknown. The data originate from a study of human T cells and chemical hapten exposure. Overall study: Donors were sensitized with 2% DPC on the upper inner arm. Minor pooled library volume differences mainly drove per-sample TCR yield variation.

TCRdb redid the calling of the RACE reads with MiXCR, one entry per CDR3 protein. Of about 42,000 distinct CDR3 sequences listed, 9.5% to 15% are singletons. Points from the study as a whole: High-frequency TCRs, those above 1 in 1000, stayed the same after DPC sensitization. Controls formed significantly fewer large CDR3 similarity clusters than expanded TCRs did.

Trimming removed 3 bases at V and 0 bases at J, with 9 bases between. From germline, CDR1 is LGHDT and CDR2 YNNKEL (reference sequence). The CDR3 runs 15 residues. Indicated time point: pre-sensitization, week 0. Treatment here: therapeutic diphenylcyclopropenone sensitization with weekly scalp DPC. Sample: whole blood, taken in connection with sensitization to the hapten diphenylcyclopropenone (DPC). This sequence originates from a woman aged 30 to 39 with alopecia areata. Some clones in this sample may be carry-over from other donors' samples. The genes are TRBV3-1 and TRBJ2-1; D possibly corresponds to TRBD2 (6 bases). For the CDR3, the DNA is TGTGCCAGCAGCCATCTCGGGGGCTCCTACAATGAGCAGTTCTTC. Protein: CASSHLGGSYNEQFF.